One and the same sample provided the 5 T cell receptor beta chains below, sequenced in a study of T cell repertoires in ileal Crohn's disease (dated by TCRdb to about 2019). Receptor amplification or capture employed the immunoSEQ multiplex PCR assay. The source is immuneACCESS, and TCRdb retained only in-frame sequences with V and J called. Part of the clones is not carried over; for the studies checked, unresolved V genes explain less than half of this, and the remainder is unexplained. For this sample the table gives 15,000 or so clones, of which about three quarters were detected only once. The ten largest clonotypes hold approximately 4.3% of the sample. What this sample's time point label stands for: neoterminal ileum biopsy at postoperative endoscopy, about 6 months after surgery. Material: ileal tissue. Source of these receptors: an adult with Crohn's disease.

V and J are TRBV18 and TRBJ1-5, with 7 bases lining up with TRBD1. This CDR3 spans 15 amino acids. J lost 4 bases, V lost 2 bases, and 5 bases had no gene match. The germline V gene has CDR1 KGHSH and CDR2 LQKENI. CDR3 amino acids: CASSPNGQVNQPQHF. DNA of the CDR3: TGTGCCAGCTCACCAAATGGACAGGTTAATCAGCCCCAGCATTTT.

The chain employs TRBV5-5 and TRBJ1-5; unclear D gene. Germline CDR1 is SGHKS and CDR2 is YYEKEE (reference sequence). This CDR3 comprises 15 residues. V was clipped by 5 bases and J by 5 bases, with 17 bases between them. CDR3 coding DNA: TGTGCCAGCAGTCCGGACGGGAACCTTTATCAGCCCCAGCATTTT. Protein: CASSPDGNLYQPQHF.

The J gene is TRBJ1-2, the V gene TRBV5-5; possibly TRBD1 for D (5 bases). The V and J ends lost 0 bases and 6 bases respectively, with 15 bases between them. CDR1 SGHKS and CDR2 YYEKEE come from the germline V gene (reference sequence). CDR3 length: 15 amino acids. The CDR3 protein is CASSLGLGQGDGYTF. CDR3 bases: TGTGCCAGCAGCTTGGGGTTGGGGCAGGGCGATGGCTACACCTTC.

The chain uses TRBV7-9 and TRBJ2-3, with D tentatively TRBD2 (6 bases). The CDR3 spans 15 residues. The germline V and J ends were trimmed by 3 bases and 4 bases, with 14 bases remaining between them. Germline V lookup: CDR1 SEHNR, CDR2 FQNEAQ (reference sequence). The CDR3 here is CASSLPAGGADTQYF. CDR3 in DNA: TGTGCCAGCAGCTTGCCCGCCGGAGGGGCAGATACGCAGTATTTT.

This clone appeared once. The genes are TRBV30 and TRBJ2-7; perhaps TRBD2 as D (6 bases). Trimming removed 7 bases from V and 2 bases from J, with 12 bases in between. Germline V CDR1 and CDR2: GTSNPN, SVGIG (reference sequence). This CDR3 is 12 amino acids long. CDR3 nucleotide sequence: TGTGCCTTCGGGTCGGGGGCCTACGAGCAGTACTTC. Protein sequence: CAFGSGAYEQYF. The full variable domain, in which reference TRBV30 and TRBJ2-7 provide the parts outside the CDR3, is SQTIHQWPATLVQPVGSPLSLECTVEGTSNPNLYWYRQAAGRGLQLLFYSVGIGQISSEVPQNLSASRPQDRQFILSSKKLLLSDSGFYLCAFGSGAYEQYFGPGTRLTVT.